The clone carrying this TCR beta chain was recorded a few times. Its antigen is currently unknown. TCRdb re-called the 5' RACE reads through MiXCR, storing one row per CDR3 protein. The data show about 700,000 distinct CDR3 sequences, with over 8.5% seen just once and approximately 0.96% held by the top ten. This specimen belongs to a study of identical twins. Study-wide results and limits: Zero-insertion analyses might be partly confounded by invariant T cells like MAIT and iNKT. Whereas memory repertoires showed no such difference, abundant cord blood beta clonotypes carried fewer insertions. Beta out-of-frame sequences showed weaker excess twin sharing.

Germline V lookup: CDR1 DFQATT, CDR2 SNEGSKA (reference sequence). V was clipped by 6 bases and J by 7 bases; unmatched bases: 10. The CDR3 consists of 14 residues. There were only healthy Caucasians among the donors. These data were also reused for a study on yellow fever vaccine responses in identical twins.

V is TRBV20-1 and J is TRBJ2-7; 12 nucleotides line up with TRBD2. The sequencing sample was made of PBMCs. This clonotype was obtained from a woman in her late teens or twenties in good health. CDR3 nucleotide sequence: TGCAGTGCCGCTCGACTAGCGGGGGTGGGGGAGCAGTACTTC. It encodes CSAARLAGVGEQYF.